One T cell receptor beta chain is described in this entry. CDR3 length: 15 amino acids. The V and J ends lost 11 bases and 8 bases, in that order; junction bases with no gene match: 15. The germline V gene encodes CDR1 SNHLY and CDR2 FYNNEI. The data were taken from a study of blood T cell repertoires in COVID-19. Study at large: From the United States, Italy and Spain came samples of acute and convalescent COVID-19. PBMCs, B-cell-depleted T cells, or T cells were the source of the cDNA or gDNA that made up the material.

Authors' methods: Amplification of reference gene primers provided the estimated nucleated cell counts. Clones were read by immunoSEQ multiplex PCR, and TCRdb kept only the in-frame ones, dropping some. The DNA gave D and trimming, while V, J and clone size come from that table. The top ten clones hold over 4.5% of a sample with 100,000 to 150,000 clones, 74% of them seen once. The specimen was peripheral blood. V gene TRBV2 combines with J gene TRBJ2-3, with TRBD2 identical over 11 bases. The receptor's source is a man aged 55 to 70 with acute or convalescent COVID-19. In DNA form, the CDR3 reads TGTGCCGTCCTCCGGGGACTAGCGGAAGAAGGTACGCAGTATTTT. Amino acids: CAVLRGLAEEGTQYF.